The rows below give T cell receptor beta chains drawn from one sample of a study of T cell changes during pregnancy in multiple sclerosis. Libraries were prepared by immunoSEQ multiplex PCR; TCRdb keeps only in-frame clonotypes and omits some of them. The sample has around 110,000 clones; approximately 90% are singletons. The starting material was peripheral blood, obtained in the third trimester of pregnancy. These TCRs come from a female donor in good health, enrolled as a control in a pregnancy study. The CDR3 runs from the conserved cysteine through the conserved F or W. The D gene is left open where the match is weak. The listing skips clone size in some rows; elsewhere it reads once, few, many or a size class.

NA TRBJ2-7 TRBV6-1 NA TGTGCCAGCAGTGATTTTGCAGGGACTTACGAGCAGTACTTC CASSDFAGTYEQYF
NA TRBJ1-2 TRBV7-6 TRBD1 TGTGCCAGCAGCCCCGGGACAGGGTATGGCTACACCTTC CASSPGTGYGYTF
NA TRBJ1-2 TRBV4-3 TRBD1 TGCGCCAGCAGCCCGAGTCGGGACAGGTCCCATGGCTACACCTTC CASSPSRDRSHGYTF
NA TRBJ1-2 TRBV2 NA TGTGCCAGCAGCCGGACAGAAAACTATGGCTACACCTTC CASSRTENYGYTF
NA TRBJ1-5 TRBV7-9 NA TGTGCCAGCAGCTTAGGTACAAATCAGCCCCAGCATTTT CASSLGTNQPQHF
NA TRBJ1-2 TRBV18 NA TGTGCCAGCTCACCGGAGACAGACTATGGCTACACCTTC CASSPETDYGYTF
NA TRBJ2-7 TRBV7-8 NA TGTGCCAGCAGCTTAGACGTGGGGGCCGAGCAGTACTTC CASSLDVGAEQYF
NA TRBJ2-1 TRBV5-1 TRBD2 TGCGCCAGCAGCGTGAGGGGTCAGGCTAGCGGGGGGTTCTCCTACAATGAGCAGTTCTTC CASSVRGQASGGFSYNEQFF
NA TRBJ2-5 TRBV6-5 NA TGTGCCAGCAGACAGGGACGGATACAAGAGACCCAGTACTTC CASRQGRIQETQYF
NA TRBJ2-7 TRBV18 TRBD2 TGTGCCAGCTCACCTAGCGGGGGGGCCCACGAGCAGTACTTC CASSPSGGAHEQYF
NA TRBJ2-2 TRBV9 TRBD1 TGTGCCAGCAGCGTAGCAGCACAGGGGGGTACCGGGGAGCTGTTTTTT CASSVAAQGGTGELFF
NA TRBJ1-2 TRBV21-1 NA TGTGCCAGCAGCTCCCGTTACGGTCCCCGAGGCTACACCTTC CASSSRYGPRGYTF
NA TRBJ2-2 TRBV7-2 TRBD2 TGTGCCAGCAGTTTACGGACTAGAGGCGGGGAGCTGTTTTTT CASSLRTRGGELFF
once TRBJ1-2 TRBV7-9 NA TGTGCCAGCAGCCCGGGCGGGGGAGGCTATGGCTACACCTTC CASSPGGGGYGYTF
few TRBJ1-1 TRBV9 NA TGTGCCAGCAGCTCAAGGACTAACACTGAAGCTTTCTTT CASSSRTNTEAFF
NA TRBJ2-7 TRBV30 NA TGTGCCTGGAGTGGTGAGTACGAGCAGTACTTC CAWSGEYEQYF
NA TRBJ2-3 TRBV7-3 NA TGTGCCAGCAGCTCGTGGCCGGCGGGGGATACGCAGTATTTT CASSSWPAGDTQYF
NA TRBJ2-1 TRBV14 NA TGTGCCAGCAGCCTCACTGCAGGGGTCAGCTACAATGAGCAGTTCTTC CASSLTAGVSYNEQFF
NA TRBJ2-3 TRBV7-3 NA TGTGCCAGCAGCTCCTCCACAGATACGCAGTATTTT CASSSSTDTQYF
NA TRBJ1-1 TRBV27 TRBD1 TGTGCCAGCAAGACCCAGGGGGGCACTGAAGCTTTCTTT CASKTQGGTEAFF
NA TRBJ1-4 TRBV6-5 TRBD1 TGTGCCAGCAGTTCGTACAGGGGATCGGAAGAAAAACTGTTTTTT CASSSYRGSEEKLFF
NA TRBJ1-1 TRBV30 NA TGTGCCGGCCGGGGATACCCACACACTGAAGCTTTCTTT CAGRGYPHTEAFF
NA TRBJ2-5 TRBV13 NA TGTGCCAGCAGCTCTCCCCTAGACCCGACTACCCGAGAGGTGGGGACCCAGTACTTC CASSSPLDPTTREVGTQYF
NA TRBJ1-2 TRBV30 NA TGTGCCTGGAGTCCGGTATATGGCTACACCTTC CAWSPVYGYTF
NA TRBJ2-3 TRBV4-1 TRBD2 TGCGCCAGCAGCCAAAGTCTAGCGGGGGCCCCGGATACGCAGTATTTT CASSQSLAGAPDTQYF
NA TRBJ1-4 TRBV4-1 NA TGCGCCAGCAGCTACAACGCGGGGACTGTTAATGAAAAACTGTTTTTT CASSYNAGTVNEKLFF
NA TRBJ1-1 TRBV9 TRBD1 TGTGCCAGCAGCGTAGAGTCCTCGGACAGGGTGAACACTGAAGCTTTCTTT CASSVESSDRVNTEAFF
NA TRBJ1-1 TRBV6-5 NA TGTGCCAGCAGTTACTCTGGCAGGTCGAACACTGAAGCTTTCTTT CASSYSGRSNTEAFF
NA TRBJ2-1 TRBV5-5 NA TGTGCCAGCAGCTTGGTTGGCGGGAATGAGCAGTTCTTC CASSLVGGNEQFF
NA TRBJ2-7 TRBV27 TRBD1 TGTGCCAGCAGTCCGGGACAGGGGGCAGCCTACGAGCAGTACTTC CASSPGQGAAYEQYF
NA TRBJ1-2 TRBV30 TRBD1 TGTGCCTGGAGTGTAGACAGGGGGCTCCTTGGCTACACCTTC CAWSVDRGLLGYTF
NA TRBJ1-2 TRBV13 NA TGTGCCAGCAGCTTAGGCCACTCTACAGGCGACGATGGCTACACCTTC CASSLGHSTGDDGYTF
NA TRBJ2-7 TRBV5-8 TRBD1 TGTGCCAGCAGCTTTGACAGGGATAGTCATGGGCGGTACTTC CASSFDRDSHGRYF
once TRBJ2-1 TRBV11-2 NA TGTGCCAGCAGCGACAGGACCGCCCCGTGGCAGTTCTTC CASSDRTAPWQFF
NA TRBJ1-1 TRBV5-4 NA TGTGCCAGCAGCCTCAGGGAGACTAGCACTGAAGCTTTCTTT CASSLRETSTEAFF
NA TRBJ2-5 TRBV7-3 TRBD1 TGTGCCAGCAGCTGGACAGGATGGGAGACCCAGTACTTC CASSWTGWETQYF
NA TRBJ1-1 TRBV2 NA TGTGCCAGCAGGGGGCTGAACACTGAAGCTTTCTTT CASRGLNTEAFF
NA TRBJ1-1 TRBV5-1 NA TGCGCCAGCAGCCCATGGGGTGGGGGGGCGTTGACTGAAGCTTTCTTT CASSPWGGGALTEAFF
NA TRBJ1-1 TRBV29-1 TRBD1 TGCAGCGTTTGGGCAGGGGGAAACACTGAAGCTTTCTTT CSVWAGGNTEAFF
NA TRBJ2-5 TRBV7-9 TRBD2 TGTGCCAGCAACCCAGCGGGGGCTCAAGAGACCCAGTACTTC CASNPAGAQETQYF
NA TRBJ1-4 TRBV7-2 NA TGTGCCAGCAGCTTAGTTTGGGGGGGGGATGAAAAACTGTTTTTT CASSLVWGGDEKLFF
NA TRBJ2-5 TRBV11-2 NA TGTGCCAGCGCCGCGCGGACCCAGTACTTC CASAARTQYF
NA TRBJ1-1 TRBV6-4 NA TGTGCCAGCAGAATACAGGGGAACACTGAAGCTTTCTTT CASRIQGNTEAFF
NA TRBJ2-6 TRBV11-2 NA TGTGCCAGCAGCCAACAGGTGTCTGGGGCCAACGTCCTGACTTTC CASSQQVSGANVLTF
NA TRBJ2-3 TRBV18 NA TGTGCCAGCTCACCCTCAGGGCCGGATACGCAGTATTTT CASSPSGPDTQYF
NA TRBJ2-7 TRBV11-2 NA TGTGCCAGCAGCTTTGACTACCCAAGGAGGTCAACTAGGAGCGAGCAGTACTTC CASSFDYPRRSTRSEQYF
NA TRBJ1-1 TRBV6-1 NA TGTGCCAGCACCTTCGAGGCAGTAGGAAACACTGAAGCTTTCTTT CASTFEAVGNTEAFF
NA TRBJ2-1 TRBV27 NA TGTGCCAGCACACGAGACAGGAAGATAAGCTCCTACAATGAGCAGTTCTTC CASTRDRKISSYNEQFF
NA TRBJ1-2 TRBV5-6 NA TGTGCCAGCAGCTTGTTTGCGATAGCTAACTATGGCTACACCTTC CASSLFAIANYGYTF